A single sample gave rise to the 15 T cell receptor beta chains below, sequenced in a study of beta chain features in type 1 diabetes. Expressed TCRB transcripts were sequenced, since all the RNA that had been isolated was reverse transcribed. Only in-frame clones appear in the TCRdb table, and some are missing; sequencing was by immunoSEQ multiplex PCR. Of around 99,000 clones in the sample, under 40% were seen once. Sequenced material: stem cell memory CD4+ T cells from blood. The source of these receptors is a young woman in good health.

The chain joins TRBV7-9 to TRBJ2-1; 11 nucleotides agree with TRBD2. The CDR3 runs to 15 residues. Germline CDR1 is SEHNR and CDR2 is FQNEAQ (reference sequence). The V segment lost 6 bases and the J segment 8 bases; nucleotides outside the gene matches: 9. The CDR3 DNA reads TGTGCCAGCAGAAAACTAGCGGGAGAATACGATGAGCAGTTCTTC. As protein: CASRKLAGEYDEQFF. Using reference TRBV7-9 and TRBJ2-1 for the parts outside the CDR3, the full variable domain is DTGVSQNPRHKITKRGQNVTFRCDPISEHNRLYWYRQTLGQGPEFLTYFQNEAQLEKSRLLSDRFSAERPKGSFSTLEIQRTEQGDSAMYLCASRKLAGEYDEQFFGPGTRLTVL.

The chain is built from TRBV28 and TRBJ2-7; 12 bases map to TRBD2. This CDR3 is 15 amino acids long. J was trimmed by 4 bases and V by 3 bases; bases with no gene match: 4. Germline CDR1 MDHEN, CDR2 SYDVKM. This CDR3 is CASSFGLAGIYEQYF. The CDR3 nucleotides read TGTGCCAGCAGTTTCGGACTAGCGGGGATATACGAGCAGTACTTC.

The chain couples TRBV11-2 to TRBJ2-5, with TRBD2 matching 12 bases. The CDR3 is made up of 17 amino acids. Germline CDR1 SGHAT, CDR2 FQNNGV. Unmatched junction bases numbered 12, after V lost 5 bases and J lost 5 bases. The CDR3 DNA sequence: TGTGCCAGCAGCCCGTTGAGACTAGCGGGAGTTCTGGAGACCCAGTACTTC. As protein: CASSPLRLAGVLETQYF.

CDR3 amino acids: CASSLTGTIDSPLHF. CDR3 in DNA: TGTGCCAGCAGCCTTACCGGGACAATTGACTCACCCCTCCACTTT. The chain joins TRBV5-4 to TRBJ1-6; a weak D match, TRBD1 (6 bases). Germline CDR1 reads SGHNT; CDR2 reads YYREEE (reference sequence). V gave up 4 bases and J gave up 10 bases, with 18 bases separating them. The CDR3 runs to 15 residues.

J is TRBJ2-7 and V is TRBV2, with D perhaps TRBD1 (7 bases). The germline V gene has CDR1 SNHLY and CDR2 FYNNEI. Between the trimmed V and J ends, which lost 6 bases and 10 bases, there was a span of 16 bases. The CDR3 runs 12 residues. CDR3 coding DNA: TGTGCCAGCAGCGCGGGACAGATACTACAGTACTTC. Its translation: CASSAGQILQYF.

In its sample, this clone was seen a few times. The J gene is TRBJ2-7, the V gene TRBV7-9; TRBD1 is a possible D gene (6 bases). Trimming removed 1 base from V and 0 bases from J, with 10 bases in between. The CDR3 runs 15 residues. Germline-derived CDR1 and CDR2 are SEHNR and FQNEAQ (reference sequence). Here the CDR3 DNA reads TGTGCCAGCAGCTTAGTGGGACATACCTCCTACGAGCAGTACTTC. Amino acids: CASSLVGHTSYEQYF.

The V gene is TRBV29-1, the J gene TRBJ1-5, with TRBD1 matching 7 bases. Germline V gives CDR1 SQVTM, CDR2 ANQGSEA. The CDR3 sequence is 15 residues long. Trimming at V came to 4 bases and at J to 1 base, leaving 7 bases not matched to a gene. The CDR3 sequence: CSVAMTGWSNQPQHF. The CDR3 region has the DNA TGCAGCGTTGCGATGACAGGGTGGAGCAATCAGCCCCAGCATTTT.

This clone occurred a few times. V usage is TRBV5-1 and J usage is TRBJ2-4; tentatively, D is TRBD1 (6 bases). The CDR3 is 17 residues long. In germline, CDR1 is SGHRS, CDR2 YFSETQ. V shed 3 bases and J shed 3 bases, with 19 bases lying between them. The CDR3 protein is CASSSFFREGGKNIQYF. The DNA for the CDR3 is TGCGCCAGCAGCTCATTTTTCAGGGAAGGGGGCAAAAACATTCAGTACTTC.

This clone came up a few times. The rearrangement uses TRBV29-1 and TRBJ1-2; 8 bases align to TRBD1. This CDR3 is 12 amino acids long. Per the germline V gene, CDR1 is SQVTM and CDR2 is ANQGSEA. V was clipped by 6 bases and J by 7 bases; unmatched bases: 7. This CDR3 is CSVSRGRGGYTF. The CDR3 nucleotides are TGCAGCGTAAGCAGGGGGCGTGGTGGCTACACCTTC.

J is TRBJ2-7 and V is TRBV28; 7 bases are shared with TRBD1. Germline V gene sequence: CDR1 MDHEN, CDR2 SYDVKM. The CDR3 runs 15 residues. The J segment lost 0 bases and the V segment lost 6 bases, leaving 8 bases of the junction unmatched. The CDR3 region is CASSREGALSYEQYF. CDR3 sequence (DNA): TGTGCCAGCAGCCGTGAGGGGGCCCTCTCCTACGAGCAGTACTTC.

This clone was recorded a few times. This chain connects TRBV11-1 to TRBJ1-4; D unclear. Deletions cut 5 bases from V and 0 bases from J, with 16 bases between. The germline V gene has CDR1 SGHAT and CDR2 FQDESV (reference sequence). The CDR3 runs to 17 residues. The CDR3: CASSRVGSLATNEKLFF. In nucleotides, the CDR3 is TGTGCCAGCAGCCGCGTCGGGAGTCTTGCAACTAATGAAAAACTGTTTTTT.

The chain employs TRBV11-2 and TRBJ2-1; 12 bases align to TRBD2. The CDR3 runs to 16 residues. Per germline, CDR1 SGHAT and CDR2 FQNNGV. The V gene end was trimmed by 1 base and the J gene end by 2 bases; junction bases not matched to a gene: 0. The CDR3 protein is CASSLASGRAYNEQFF. Written as DNA, the CDR3 is TGTGCCAGCAGCTTAGCTAGCGGGAGGGCCTACAATGAGCAGTTCTTC.

This clone was picked up a small number of times. This chain uses TRBV11-1 with TRBJ2-7; D ambiguous. Trimming stripped 2 bases from V and 4 bases from J, with 3 bases between. This CDR3 comprises 11 residues. Germline CDR1 is SGHAT and CDR2 is FQDESV (reference sequence). The CDR3 DNA follows: TGTGCCAGCAGCTTACTTTACGAGCAGTACTTC. This translates into CASSLLYEQYF.

The chain has TRBV14 and TRBJ1-2; D ambiguous. The CDR3 is made up of 13 amino acids. Trimming left V 3 bases short and J 4 bases short, with 9 bases between. The germline CDR1 and CDR2 sequences are SGHDN and FVKESK. The CDR3, as DNA: TGTGCCAGCAGCCACAGGATTTCCTATGGCTACACCTTC. This translates into CASSHRISYGYTF.

The rearrangement uses TRBV19 and TRBJ2-7; D not certain. V was pared by 3 bases and J by 6 bases, with 15 bases between. CDR3 length: 14 residues. From germline, CDR1 is LNHDA and CDR2 SQIVND (reference sequence). The CDR3 region has the DNA TGTGCCAGTAGTATCATCCCCGAGGTGGGCGAGCAGTACTTC. Encoded protein: CASSIIPEVGEQYF.